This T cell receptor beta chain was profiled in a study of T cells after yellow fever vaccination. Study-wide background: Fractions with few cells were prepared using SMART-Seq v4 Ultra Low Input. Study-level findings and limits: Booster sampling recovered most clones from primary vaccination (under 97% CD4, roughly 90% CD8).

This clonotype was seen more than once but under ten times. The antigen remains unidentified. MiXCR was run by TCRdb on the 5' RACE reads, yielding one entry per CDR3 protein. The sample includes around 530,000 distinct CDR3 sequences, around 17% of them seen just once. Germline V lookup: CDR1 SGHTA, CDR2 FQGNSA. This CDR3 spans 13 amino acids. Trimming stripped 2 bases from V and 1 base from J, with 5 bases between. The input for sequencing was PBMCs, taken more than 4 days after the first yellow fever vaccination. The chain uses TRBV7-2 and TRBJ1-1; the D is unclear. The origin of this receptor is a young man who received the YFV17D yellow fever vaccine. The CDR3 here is CASSLKANTEAFF. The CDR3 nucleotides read TGTGCCAGCAGCTTAAAAGCGAACACTGAAGCTTTCTTT.